One T cell receptor beta chain is described in this entry. The data derive from a study of shared clonotypes between healthy human individuals. Terminally differentiated effector memory CD45RA+ cells were excluded by CCR7 positive selection of CD45RO-negative cells. TCRdb keeps only in-frame clones here, not all; method: immunoSEQ multiplex PCR. The profile shows approximately 840,000 clones, 95% to 97% of them singletons. The material sequenced was naive CD8+ T cells sorted from blood. The source is a man aged 30 to 39 in good health.

The CDR3 spells CASSVQGRSTDTQYF. CDR3 bases: TGTGCCAGCAGCGTACAAGGCAGAAGCACAGATACGCAGTATTTT. The chain has TRBV9 and TRBJ2-3; D is uncertain. There are 15 residues in the CDR3. V was trimmed by 1 base and J by 0 bases, leaving 9 bases between them. Germline V lookup: CDR1 SGDLS, CDR2 YYNGEE. Full variable domain (remainder filled in from reference TRBV9 and TRBJ2-3): DSGVTQTPKHLITATGQRVTLRCSPRSGDLSVYWYQQSLDQGLQFLIQYYNGEERAKGNILERFSAQQFPDLHSELNLSSLELGDSALYFCASSVQGRSTDTQYFGPGTRLTVL.